A single sample gave rise to the 14 T cell receptor beta chains below, sequenced in a study of T cells in Graves' hyperthyroidism and ophthalmopathy. Amplified TCR beta CDR3 regions derived from RNA transcripts. The TCR CDR3 first-round RT-PCR relied on the HTBI primer set. TCRdb analysed the multiplex PCR reads with MiXCR anew, one entry per CDR3 protein. The sample shows more than 300,000 distinct CDR3 sequences, approximately 15% of them seen only once. Sequencing input: blood. The receptors originated from an older woman with Graves' hyperthyroidism.

This chain joins TRBV28 and TRBJ2-7, with D uncertain. This CDR3 is 14 amino acids long. Germline V gene lookup returns CDR1 MDHEN and CDR2 SYDVKM. Trimming left V 6 bases short and J 0 bases short, with 12 bases between. The CDR3 DNA is TGTGCCAGCAGCAAAACCTCCCGCTCCTACGAGCAGTACTTC. It translates to CASSKTSRSYEQYF.

The chain recombines TRBV4-1 with TRBJ2-2; TRBD2 aligns across 8 bases. Germline CDR1 MGHRA, CDR2 YSYEKL. Trimming took 0 bases from V and 4 from J; bases not matched to a gene: 4. The CDR3 is 16 residues long. The CDR3 spells CASSQDWLAGTGELFF. DNA for the CDR3: TGCGCCAGCAGCCAAGACTGGCTAGCGGGCACCGGGGAGCTGTTTTTT.

This clonotype was recorded at least ten times. The chain has TRBV6-1 and TRBJ2-7, with D perhaps matching TRBD2 (6 bases). Trimming removed 7 bases from V and 6 bases from J, with 13 bases in between. CDR3 size: 12 residues. Germline V gives CDR1 MNHNS, CDR2 SASEGT. In nucleotides, the CDR3 is TGTGCCAGCACCTCACCGGGGGTCGAGCAGTACTTC. Its protein is CASTSPGVEQYF.

This clonotype was counted a few times. The chain carries TRBV12-3 or TRBV12-4 and TRBJ1-1; D unclear. This CDR3 contains 14 residues. The V gene lost 2 bases and the J gene lost 1 base, with 8 bases spanning the gap. CDR3 protein: CASSLNGPNTEAFF. Here the CDR3 DNA reads TGTGCCAGCAGTTTAAATGGACCGAACACTGAAGCTTTCTTT.

This clonotype was seen at least ten times. V gene TRBV24-1 combines with J gene TRBJ2-1; D is ambiguous. CDR1 is KGHDR, CDR2 SFDVKD, per germline. This CDR3 is 13 amino acids long. V was trimmed by 5 bases and J by 0 bases, leaving 4 bases between them. The CDR3 sequence is CATSGGSYNEQFF. The CDR3 nucleotides read TGTGCCACCAGTGGGGGCTCCTACAATGAGCAGTTCTTC.

Ten or more counts support this clonotype. The chain is built from TRBV28 and TRBJ1-1; no definite D call. The CDR3 sequence is 13 residues long. V gave up 5 bases and J gave up 0 bases, with 7 bases separating them. CDR1 MDHEN and CDR2 SYDVKM come from the germline V gene. The CDR3 is CASSNHMNTEAFF. DNA of the CDR3: TGTGCCAGCAGTAACCATATGAACACTGAAGCTTTCTTT.

This chain uses TRBV2 with TRBJ2-2; no clear D. V lost 0 bases and J lost 2, with 7 bases in between. The CDR3 spans 15 residues. Germline CDR1 and CDR2: SNHLY and FYNNEI. The CDR3 DNA reads TGTGCCAGCAGTGAAGCGGCCAGCAACACCGGGGAGCTGTTTTTT. Protein sequence: CASSEAASNTGELFF.

This clonotype appeared many times. V usage is TRBV27 and J usage is TRBJ2-3; TRBD1 might be the D (6 bases). V lost 8 bases to trimming and J lost 6 bases, with 12 bases between them. CDR1 MNHEY and CDR2 SMNVEV come from the germline V gene (reference sequence). This CDR3 has 12 residues. The CDR3: CASGSRGDTQYF. The CDR3 nucleotides read TGTGCCAGCGGCTCGAGGGGGGATACGCAGTATTTT.

This chain connects TRBV6-1 to TRBJ1-6; no reliable D call. There are 14 residues in the CDR3. The V end was cut by 5 bases, the J end by 5 bases, with 10 bases between. Germline loops: CDR1 MNHNS, CDR2 SASEGT. The CDR3: CASSYGRNNSPLHF. In DNA, the CDR3 is TGTGCCAGCAGTTATGGGCGGAATAATTCACCCCTCCACTTT.

The gene calls are TRBV3-1 and TRBJ2-7; the D is unclear. The germline V gene has CDR1 LGHDT and CDR2 YNNKEL (reference sequence). The ends were cut back, 4 bases at V and 3 bases at J, with 13 bases in the middle. The CDR3 spans 14 residues. CDR3 coding DNA: TGTGCCAGCAGCCCGGACGGCGTAAGCTACGAGCAGTACTTC. This codes for CASSPDGVSYEQYF.

This clonotype has at least ten counts. The V gene is TRBV24-1, the J gene TRBJ1-1, with D maybe TRBD1 (5 bases). Germline V gene data show CDR1 as KGHDR and CDR2 as SFDVKD. This CDR3 is 16 amino acids long. Between the trimmed V and J ends, which lost 3 bases and 4 bases, there was a span of 17 bases. CDR3 nucleotide sequence: TGTGCCACCAGTGATGCGGGACTCGGGGGTGGCACTGAAGCTTTCTTT. This sequence encodes CATSDAGLGGGTEAFF.

This clonotype was seen repeatedly, ten times or more. The chain couples TRBV30 to TRBJ2-7; no clear D. V lost 0 bases, J lost 6 bases, and 6 bases lay in between. CDR1 is GTSNPN and CDR2 is SVGIG in the germline V gene (reference sequence). CDR3 length: 11 residues. The CDR3 sequence: CAWSVWGEQYF. The DNA of the CDR3 is TGTGCCTGGAGTGTATGGGGCGAGCAGTACTTC. Looking up the rest from reference TRBV30 and TRBJ2-7 gives the full variable domain: SQTIHQWPATLVQPVGSPLSLECTVEGTSNPNLYWYRQAAGRGLQLLFYSVGIGQISSEVPQNLSASRPQDRQFILSSKKLLLSDSGFYLCAWSVWGEQYFGPGTRLTVT.

Ten or more counts support this clonotype. The chain uses TRBV5-1 and TRBJ2-7; 7 nucleotides agree with TRBD1. Germline CDR1 SGHRS, CDR2 YFSETQ. The CDR3 is made up of 14 amino acids. Losses at the gene ends were 1 base for V and 3 bases for J; bases not matched to a gene: 4. This CDR3 is CASSLQGQIYEQYF. The CDR3 region has the DNA TGCGCCAGCAGCTTGCAGGGACAGATCTACGAGCAGTACTTC.

This clonotype was detected ten times or more. The V call is TRBV7-9, the J call TRBJ2-1; the match to TRBD2 covers 8 bases. J gave up 1 base and V 4 bases, and 6 bases lay outside the gene matches. Germline values: CDR1 SEHNR, CDR2 FQNEAQ (reference sequence). This CDR3 has 16 amino acids. CDR3 bases: TGTGCCAGCAGCTCTGCGGGACTAGATTCCTACAATGAGCAGTTCTTC. Its protein product is CASSSAGLDSYNEQFF.